Each of the 30 T cell receptor beta chains below was sequenced from the same sample in a study of graft-versus-host responses after intestinal transplantation. Profiling relied on immunoSEQ multiplex PCR, and the TCRdb table lists in-frame clones only, not all of them. In the table there are 35,000 to 45,000 clones, around 90% of which are singletons. The sample consisted of PBMCs, taken 524 days after transplant. These receptors were obtained from a human patient who received an intestinal transplant, so some T cells may come from the graft donor.

This chain links TRBV30 with TRBJ2-7; maybe TRBD1 (6 bases). The germline gives CDR1 GTSNPN, CDR2 SVGIG (reference sequence). This CDR3 is 13 amino acids long. V gave up 0 bases and J gave up 2 bases, with 8 bases separating them. The CDR3 DNA follows: TGTGCCTGGAGTGTTGGGGACACCTACGAGCAGTACTTC. Encoded protein: CAWSVGDTYEQYF.

V and J are TRBV7-3 and TRBJ2-7, with D perhaps TRBD2 (5 bases). This CDR3 is 16 amino acids long. Germline V CDR1 and CDR2: SGHTA, FQGTGA. V dropped 5 bases and J dropped 5 bases, with 22 bases sitting between them. CDR3 sequence: CASSLPPTGERDEQYF. In DNA form, the CDR3 reads TGTGCCAGCAGCCTTCCCCCTACCGGGGAAAGGGACGAGCAGTACTTC.

The chain employs TRBV18 and TRBJ2-7; 13 nucleotides align to TRBD2. The germline gives CDR1 KGHSH, CDR2 LQKENI. The CDR3 has 15 amino acids. V dropped 6 bases and J dropped 3; count of bases not matched to a gene: 5. The CDR3 region is CASSPRTSGSYEQYF. CDR3 coding DNA: TGTGCCAGCTCTCCAAGGACTAGCGGGAGCTACGAGCAGTACTTC.

This chain connects TRBV28 to TRBJ1-1; 9 bases agree with TRBD1. The CDR3 is 15 residues long. Germline V lookup: CDR1 MDHEN, CDR2 SYDVKM. V dropped 7 bases and J dropped 5; count of bases not matched to a gene: 11. The CDR3 spells CASTKVRDRDTEAFF. The CDR3 nucleotides are TGTGCCAGCACTAAAGTCCGGGACAGGGATACTGAAGCTTTCTTT.

The V call is TRBV5-1, the J call TRBJ1-2, with TRBD1 matching 9 bases. This CDR3 has 14 amino acids. The J segment lost 6 bases and the V segment lost 4 bases, leaving 7 bases of the junction unmatched. Per the germline V gene, CDR1 is SGHRS and CDR2 is YFSETQ. The CDR3 here is CASSIRTGEDGYTF. The CDR3 DNA follows: TGCGCCAGCAGCATCCGGACAGGGGAGGATGGCTACACCTTC.

The genes are TRBV5-4 and TRBJ1-2, with no clear D. CDR1 SGHNT and CDR2 YYREEE come from the germline V gene (reference sequence). CDR3 length: 12 amino acids. Trimming cost V 0 bases and J 4 bases, with 4 bases left between them. The CDR3 nucleotides are TGTGCCAGCAGCTTGGTTCCCTATGGCTACACCTTC. Translated: CASSLVPYGYTF.

Worth noting for this clone: The germline gene is not matched at one end of the junction; a read error may be the cause. This sequence joins TRBV6-1 and TRBJ1-2; 7 bases are a match to TRBD1. Germline-derived CDR1 and CDR2 are MNHNS and SASEGT. The CDR3 loop spans 13 amino acids. The CDR3 DNA follows: TGTGCCAGCAGTCCAAGCTCTAGACAGGGTAGAACATTC. Protein sequence: CASSPSSRQGRTF.

This clone was observed a single time. This rearrangement joins TRBV4-1 to TRBJ2-7; no definite D call. CDR3 size: 15 residues. Germline assignment: CDR1 MGHRA and CDR2 YSYEKL. V was cut by 4 bases and J by 2 bases, with 15 bases left in between. CDR3 residues: CASSPRSDPAYEQYF. In nucleotides, the CDR3 is TGCGCCAGCAGCCCCCGGAGCGATCCCGCCTACGAGCAGTACTTC.

This rearrangement joins TRBV10-1 to TRBJ2-2; D ambiguous. The V end was cut by 0 bases, the J end by 5 bases, with 10 bases between. CDR1 is WNHNN and CDR2 is SYGVQD in the germline V gene (reference sequence). This CDR3 is 15 amino acids long. CDR3 coding DNA: TGCGCCAGCAGTGAGTCTGTCAGGTCGACCGGGGAGCTGTTTTTT. Amino acid sequence: CASSESVRSTGELFF.

This sequence joins TRBV10-3 and TRBJ2-1; 7 bases match TRBD2. CDR3 length: 16 amino acids. Germline loops: CDR1 ENHRY, CDR2 SYGVKD. V was clipped by 7 bases and J by 7 bases; unmatched bases: 16. The CDR3 nucleotides read TGTGCCATCAACCCCTTCGGGGGGAGCGGGAAAAATGAGCAGTTCTTC. Encoded protein: CAINPFGGSGKNEQFF.

CDR3: CASSWGTSNEQYF. DNA for the CDR3: TGTGCCAGCAGTTGGGGGACTAGCAACGAGCAGTACTTC. The chain has TRBV6-5 and TRBJ2-7; 9 bases are a match to TRBD2. The CDR3 covers 13 residues. Germline V gene sequence: CDR1 MNHEY, CDR2 SVGAGI. Losses at the gene ends were 4 bases for V and 5 bases for J; bases not matched to a gene: 3.

The V call is TRBV2, the J call TRBJ1-1; TRBD1 is a possible D gene (5 bases). The V gene's germline CDR1 is SNHLY and CDR2 FYNNEI. Trimming stripped 10 bases from V and 3 bases from J, with 15 bases between. The CDR3 consists of 13 residues. The CDR3 DNA follows: TGTGCCATAGGGACCAACGAACACACTGAAGCTTTCTTT. Amino acid sequence: CAIGTNEHTEAFF.

DNA of the CDR3: TGTGCCAGCAGTAATCGACAGGGGCCCCACGAGCAGTACTTC. Translating gives CASSNRQGPHEQYF. The chain carries TRBV6-6 and TRBJ2-7, with TRBD1 matching 8 bases. The CDR3 consists of 14 residues. CDR1 is MNHNY, CDR2 SVGAGI, per germline (reference sequence). V lost 5 bases, J lost 5 bases, and 8 bases stayed unmatched.

The V and J genes are TRBV4-1 and TRBJ2-1; D is unclear. The germline V gene has CDR1 MGHRA and CDR2 YSYEKL. The CDR3 has 14 amino acids. The V end lost 4 bases, the J end lost 4 bases, and 11 bases lay between the germline ends. CDR3 loop: CASSRKEGYNEQFF. Here the CDR3 DNA reads TGCGCCAGCAGCCGGAAGGAAGGATACAATGAGCAGTTCTTC.

CDR3 loop: CASSFWSSEHVADEQFF. Written as DNA, the CDR3 is TGTGCCAGCAGCTTTTGGTCTAGCGAGCATGTTGCCGATGAGCAGTTCTTC. The chain uses TRBV11-1 and TRBJ2-1, with TRBD2 as a possible D gene (6 bases). Germline assignment: CDR1 SGHAT and CDR2 FQDESV (reference sequence). Trimming took 3 bases from V and 8 from J, leaving 23 bases between them. The CDR3 consists of 17 residues. Variable domain in full (rest from reference TRBV11-1 and TRBJ2-1): EAEVAQSPRYKITEKSQAVAFWCDPISGHATLYWYRQILGQGPELLVQFQDESVVDDSQLPKDRFSAERLKGVDSTLKIQPAELGDSAMYLCASSFWSSEHVADEQFFGPGTRLTVL.

J is TRBJ2-1 and V is TRBV19; TRBD2 agrees at 11 bases. The length of the CDR3 is 17 residues. CDR1 and CDR2 (germline): LNHDA, SQIVND (reference sequence). Germline trimming cut 5 bases from V and 4 bases from J; bases unmatched to any gene: 10. The CDR3 protein is CASSVGLAGGTYNEQFF. The CDR3 DNA reads TGTGCCAGTAGTGTCGGTCTAGCGGGAGGTACGTACAATGAGCAGTTCTTC.

The V call is TRBV7-9, the J call TRBJ2-3; D unclear. This CDR3 contains 12 residues. The V end was cut by 8 bases, the J end by 4 bases, with 10 bases between. The germline V gene encodes CDR1 SEHNR and CDR2 FQNEAQ (reference sequence). CDR3 residues: CASVPTSDTQYF. CDR3 DNA sequence: TGTGCCAGCGTCCCCACGTCAGATACGCAGTATTTT.

The rearrangement joins TRBV7-2 to TRBJ1-4; 8 nucleotides align to TRBD1. CDR1 is SGHTA and CDR2 is FQGNSA in the germline V gene. The CDR3 runs to 18 residues. V lost 1 base, J lost 1 base, and 8 bases stayed unmatched. Written as DNA, the CDR3 is TGTGCCAGCAGCTTAGTAGCAGGGGGCTTTGGAACTAATGAAAAACTGTTTTTT. Translated: CASSLVAGGFGTNEKLFF.

In its sample, this clone was seen once. The chain employs TRBV5-1 and TRBJ2-4; D gene unclear. CDR3 length: 14 amino acids. Trimming removed 4 bases from V and 0 bases from J, with 8 bases in between. The germline V gene encodes CDR1 SGHRS and CDR2 YFSETQ. The CDR3 region has the DNA TGCGCCAGCAGCCCGTTAATAGCCAAAAACATTCAGTACTTC. Translating it yields CASSPLIAKNIQYF.

V gene TRBV5-8 combines with J gene TRBJ2-7; 8 bases line up with TRBD1. The CDR3 contains 17 residues. Unmatched junction bases numbered 18, after V lost 2 bases and J lost 8 bases. Germline V gene sequence: CDR1 SGHTS, CDR2 YDEGEE. CDR3 coding DNA: TGTGCCAGCAGCTTCCATCTACCGGGACAGGCGGGACGACAGCAGTACTTC. It translates to CASSFHLPGQAGRQQYF.

This clone was observed once. This chain links TRBV6-1 with TRBJ1-4, with a weak D call TRBD1 (5 bases). V lost 1 base and J lost 7, with 16 bases in between. CDR3 length: 16 amino acids. The germline CDR1 and CDR2 sequences are MNHNS and SASEGT. CDR3: CASSEGPGFGTEKLFF. The CDR3 DNA follows: TGTGCCAGCAGTGAAGGACCCGGGTTCGGGACTGAAAAACTGTTTTTT.

The V gene is TRBV18, the J gene TRBJ2-7; D might be TRBD2 (5 bases). The V and J ends lost 0 bases and 1 base respectively, with 10 bases between them. CDR1 is KGHSH, CDR2 LQKENI, per germline. This CDR3 region has 15 residues. CDR3 nucleotides: TGTGCCAGCTCACCACCGAGGGCCCTTTCCTACGAGCAGTACTTC. As protein: CASSPPRALSYEQYF.

The chain couples TRBV7-2 to TRBJ2-1; no definite D call. The germline V gene encodes CDR1 SGHTA and CDR2 FQGNSA. This CDR3 is 13 amino acids long. With 1 base removed from V and 8 bases from J, the gap between germline ends came to 9 bases. CDR3 DNA: TGTGCCAGCAGCTTAGTTCTTGGCTATGAGCAGTTCTTC. Translating it yields CASSLVLGYEQFF.

The chain has TRBV7-2 and TRBJ2-7, with a tentative D call TRBD2 (6 bases). CDR3 size: 16 residues. Germline loops: CDR1 SGHTA, CDR2 FQGNSA. V lost 1 base to trimming and J lost 3 bases, with 16 bases between them. The CDR3 region has the DNA TGTGCCAGCAGCTTAGTAGCCTCTCAGCGGGTCTACGAGCAGTACTTC. It encodes CASSLVASQRVYEQYF.

The V and J genes are TRBV27 and TRBJ2-1, with 7 bases lining up with TRBD2. The CDR3 is made up of 15 amino acids. After removal of 6 bases from V and 5 bases from J, the junction contained 10 bases not matched to a gene. Germline CDR1 reads MNHEY; CDR2 reads SMNVEV (reference sequence). CDR3 protein: CASRPTGGRNNEQFF. The CDR3 DNA follows: TGTGCCAGCAGGCCAACGGGAGGTCGTAACAATGAGCAGTTCTTC.

On this clone itself: One end of the junction varies from germline; a read error may be responsible. The chain uses TRBV5-8 and TRBJ2-7; no clear D gene. Germline V gene data show CDR1 as SGHTS and CDR2 as YDEGEE. The CDR3 is 8 amino acids. The DNA for the CDR3 is TGTGCCAGCAGCTTGCATGCCTTC. This translates into CASSLHAF.

CDR3 bases: TGTGCCAGCACGGGCATGAACGCGGTTGGGGCCAACGTCCTGACTTTC. Translated: CASTGMNAVGANVLTF. The chain carries TRBV9 and TRBJ2-6; D uncertain. The ends were cut back, 6 bases at V and 3 bases at J, with 16 bases in the middle. Germline CDR1 reads SGDLS; CDR2 reads YYNGEE. The CDR3 length is 16 residues.

The V gene is TRBV6-6, the J gene TRBJ2-1, with TRBD2 matching over 10 bases. Germline V lookup: CDR1 MNHNY, CDR2 SVGAGI (reference sequence). Trimming took 7 bases from V and 7 from J; bases not matched to a gene: 7. This CDR3 is 14 amino acids long. CDR3 in amino acids: CASNPSGSSNEQFF. DNA of the CDR3: TGTGCCAGCAACCCTAGCGGGAGTTCTAATGAGCAGTTCTTC.

The genes are TRBV5-6 and TRBJ2-3; D tentatively fits TRBD1 or TRBD2 (5 bases each). Germline CDR1 and CDR2: SGHDT and YYEEEE. Trimming pared 4 bases from V and 2 bases from J, leaving 14 bases between. The CDR3 runs to 15 residues. The CDR3 DNA reads as TGTGCCAGCAGCCTAATTCCGGGGCTCACAGATACGCAGTATTTT. Translated, it gives CASSLIPGLTDTQYF.

The chain has TRBV30 and TRBJ1-1; 7 nucleotides line up with TRBD1. The CDR3 covers 12 residues. CDR1 and CDR2 from the germline V gene are GTSNPN and SVGIG (reference sequence). The V and J ends lost 3 bases and 6 bases, in that order; junction bases with no gene match: 4. The CDR3 loop reads CAWRRQGPEAFF. Here the CDR3 DNA reads TGTGCCTGGAGGAGACAGGGTCCTGAAGCTTTCTTT.